A single sample gave rise to the 8 T cell receptor beta chains below, sequenced in a study of OX40 agonist ivuxolimab in advanced cancers. Data came from immunoSEQ multiplex PCR; TCRdb stores just in-frame clones and leaves some out. Of 45,000 to 65,000 clones in the sample, about 80% were seen once. The sample here was CD4+ or CD8+ T cells sorted from blood, taken in a trial of the OX40 agonist ivuxolimab. The receptors derive from an adult with an advanced solid tumor such as melanoma, head and neck, liver or kidney cancer.

This clone was detected only once. The rearrangement links TRBV5-4 to TRBJ2-2; the match to TRBD1 covers 10 bases. CDR3 size: 15 residues. Germline CDR1 is SGHNT and CDR2 is YYREEE (reference sequence). Trimming removed 4 bases from V and 4 bases from J; junction bases left unmatched: 4. The CDR3 spells CASSPGTGATGELFF. CDR3 sequence (DNA): TGTGCCAGCAGCCCCGGGACAGGGGCCACCGGGGAGCTGTTTTTT.

Written as DNA, the CDR3 is TGTGCCAGCAGTGAAGAGGGACAGGGGGCGGATACGCAGTATTTT. The encoded protein is CASSEEGQGADTQYF. This sequence joins TRBV6-1 and TRBJ2-3; 12 bases align to TRBD1. J gave up 6 bases and V 1 base, and 2 bases lay outside the gene matches. The V gene's germline CDR1 is MNHNS and CDR2 SASEGT. This CDR3 is 15 amino acids long.

V is TRBV27 and J is TRBJ1-2; perhaps TRBD1 as D (5 bases). V was pared by 0 bases and J by 10 bases, with 9 bases between. This CDR3 has 12 amino acids. Germline values: CDR1 MNHEY, CDR2 SMNVEV (reference sequence). The CDR3, as DNA: TGTGCCAGCAGTTTATCGGGGACCTACTACACCTTC. It codes for CASSLSGTYYTF.

The CDR3 bases are TGTGCCAGCAGCTTCGCGGCGGTAGATACGCAGTATTTT. It encodes CASSFAAVDTQYF. The chain employs TRBV11-2 and TRBJ2-3; D not resolved. Per germline, CDR1 SGHAT and CDR2 FQNNGV. The V gene lost 3 bases and the J gene lost 5 bases, with 9 bases spanning the gap. This CDR3 region has 13 residues.

CDR3 loop: CASSPKGPGGPGYEQYF. The CDR3 coding sequence is TGTGCCAGCAGCCCAAAGGGGCCTGGGGGGCCCGGCTACGAGCAGTACTTC. V gene TRBV11-2 combines with J gene TRBJ2-7; the D gene could be TRBD1 or TRBD2 (6 bases each). CDR3 length: 17 amino acids. V was cut by 5 bases and J by 3 bases, with 23 bases left in between. Germline loops: CDR1 SGHAT, CDR2 FQNNGV.

As to this clone: One end of the junction fails to match germline, which may point to a read error. The V gene is TRBV18, the J gene TRBJ2-5; D is undetermined. The CDR3 sequence is 12 residues long. Germline V lookup: CDR1 KGHSH, CDR2 LQKENI. The CDR3 DNA sequence: TGTGCCAGCTCACCAGCCGGAGAGGCCCAGTACTTC. This translates into CASSPAGEAQYF.

This clone turned up a few times. The chain recombines TRBV5-6 with TRBJ1-6; possibly TRBD1 for D (5 bases). V was clipped by 5 bases and J by 10 bases, with 16 bases between them. CDR1 and CDR2 (germline): SGHDT, YYEEEE. CDR3 length: 14 residues. The CDR3 DNA sequence: TGTGCCAGCAGTCGGGTAGGGGTTGAGTCACCCCTCCACTTT. This translates into CASSRVGVESPLHF.

V usage is TRBV9 and J usage is TRBJ2-3, with 10 bases identical to TRBD2. The CDR3 has 16 amino acids. Germline CDR1 reads SGDLS; CDR2 reads YYNGEE. V dropped 3 bases and J dropped 1; count of bases not matched to a gene: 5. CDR3 bases: TGTGCCAGCAGCGGATCCGGACTAGCGGGCACAGATACGCAGTATTTT. This codes for CASSGSGLAGTDTQYF.